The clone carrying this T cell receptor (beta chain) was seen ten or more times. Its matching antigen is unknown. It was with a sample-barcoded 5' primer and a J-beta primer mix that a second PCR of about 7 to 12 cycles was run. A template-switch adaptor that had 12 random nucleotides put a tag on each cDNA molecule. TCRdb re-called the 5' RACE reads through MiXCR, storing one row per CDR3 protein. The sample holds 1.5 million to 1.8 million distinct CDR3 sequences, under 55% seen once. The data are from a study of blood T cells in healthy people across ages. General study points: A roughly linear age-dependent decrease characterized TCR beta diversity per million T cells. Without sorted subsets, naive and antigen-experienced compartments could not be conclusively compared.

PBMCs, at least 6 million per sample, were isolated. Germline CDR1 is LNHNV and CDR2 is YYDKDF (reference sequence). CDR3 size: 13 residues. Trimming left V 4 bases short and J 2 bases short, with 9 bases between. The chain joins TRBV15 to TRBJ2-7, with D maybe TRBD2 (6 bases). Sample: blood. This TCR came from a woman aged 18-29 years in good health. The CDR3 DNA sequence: TGTGCCACCAGCACGGGGGTTACCTACGAGCAGTACTTC. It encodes CATSTGVTYEQYF.